This T cell receptor beta chain was observed in a study of blood T cell repertoires in COVID-19. Study-wide background: Sites in the United States, Italy and Spain provided acute and convalescent COVID-19 samples. Sources were T cells, B-cell-depleted T cells, or PBMCs; the material itself was cDNA or gDNA.

Assay used: immunoSEQ multiplex PCR; TCRdb lists only in-frame clones, some missing. The table has 150,000 to 200,000 clones, about 83% seen once; the top ten hold 3.7%. The V end lost 6 bases, the J end lost 1 base, and 12 bases lay between the germline ends. The CDR3 extends over 14 amino acids. Germline V gives CDR1 MRHNA, CDR2 SNTAGT. This chain uses TRBV6-4 with TRBJ1-1; TRBD1 is a possible D gene (6 bases). The receptor comes from a man younger than 35 with active or convalescent COVID-19. Input material: peripheral blood. CDR3 DNA sequence: TGTGCCAGCAGATCGGACAGCTGGAACACTGAAGCTTTCTTT. Residues: CASRSDSWNTEAFF.